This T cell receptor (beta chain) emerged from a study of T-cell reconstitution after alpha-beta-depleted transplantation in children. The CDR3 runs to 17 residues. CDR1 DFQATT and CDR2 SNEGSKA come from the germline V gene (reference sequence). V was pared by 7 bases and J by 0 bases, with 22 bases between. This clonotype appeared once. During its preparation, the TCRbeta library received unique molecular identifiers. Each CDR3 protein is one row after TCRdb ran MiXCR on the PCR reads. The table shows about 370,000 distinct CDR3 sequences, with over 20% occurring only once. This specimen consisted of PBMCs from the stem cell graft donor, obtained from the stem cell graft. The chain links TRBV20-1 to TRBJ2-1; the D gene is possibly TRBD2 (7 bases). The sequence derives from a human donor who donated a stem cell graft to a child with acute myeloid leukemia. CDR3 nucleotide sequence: TGCAGTGTGAGGGGGGGATGGGGGTGGAGCTCCTACAATGAGCAGTTCTTC. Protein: CSVRGGWGWSSYNEQFF.